The rows below give T cell receptor beta chains drawn from one sample of a study of blood T cells in healthy people across ages. Via MiXCR, TCRdb re-called the 5' RACE reads, giving one row per CDR3 protein. Counted here are under 1 million distinct CDR3 sequences, approximately 48% occurring once; the ten biggest clones make up about a fifth. Material: blood. The receptors stem from a man aged 55-75 years in good health. Both conserved end residues are part of each CDR3. Fields, in order: D gene, clone size, J gene, V gene, CDR3 protein, CDR3 DNA. A D gene is named only where the DNA matches it firmly. Not every row has a clone size; where given, it reads once, few, many or a size class.

d_gene: .
abundance: few
j_gene: TRBJ2-7
v_gene: TRBV6-1
CDR3aa: CASSVKTGGYEQYF
CDR3nt: TGTGCCAGCAGTGTCAAGACAGGCGGGTACGAGCAGTACTTC

d_gene: TRBD1
abundance: many
j_gene: TRBJ1-2
v_gene: TRBV6-2/TRBV6-3
CDR3aa: CASSYGDSSIYGYTF
CDR3nt: TGTGCCAGCAGTTACGGGGACAGTTCGATCTATGGCTACACCTTC

d_gene: .
abundance: .
j_gene: TRBJ2-3
v_gene: TRBV5-1
CDR3aa: CASSSRLGTGTQYF
CDR3nt: TGCGCCAGCAGTAGTAGGCTGGGAACAGGTACGCAGTATTTT

d_gene: TRBD1
abundance: few
j_gene: TRBJ2-1
v_gene: TRBV18
CDR3aa: CASSPRVGQGDYNEQFF
CDR3nt: TGTGCCAGCTCACCACGGGTCGGGCAGGGGGACTACAATGAGCAGTTCTTC

d_gene: TRBD2
abundance: .
j_gene: TRBJ2-7
v_gene: TRBV20-1
CDR3aa: CSARGVSGNYEQYF
CDR3nt: TGCAGTGCTAGGGGGGTTAGCGGGAACTACGAGCAGTACTTC

d_gene: TRBD1
abundance: .
j_gene: TRBJ1-6
v_gene: TRBV10-3
CDR3aa: CATCNRDSNFGSPLHF
CDR3nt: TGTGCCACCTGTAACCGGGACAGTAATTTTGGATCACCCCTCCACTTT

d_gene: .
abundance: few
j_gene: TRBJ2-3
v_gene: TRBV7-6
CDR3aa: CASSLEVGDAQYF
CDR3nt: TGTGCCAGCAGCTTAGAGGTTGGAGACGCCCAGTATTTT

d_gene: .
abundance: .
j_gene: TRBJ2-1
v_gene: TRBV12-3/TRBV12-4
CDR3aa: CASAGVTHNEQFF
CDR3nt: TGTGCCAGCGCAGGGGTTACCCACAATGAGCAGTTCTTC

d_gene: .
abundance: many
j_gene: TRBJ2-7
v_gene: TRBV6-1
CDR3aa: CASSVSSVYEQYF
CDR3nt: TGTGCCAGCAGTGTGTCGTCGGTATACGAGCAGTACTTC

d_gene: .
abundance: few
j_gene: TRBJ2-7
v_gene: TRBV20-1
CDR3aa: CSASTPSYEQYF
CDR3nt: TGCAGTGCTAGCACCCCCTCCTACGAGCAGTACTTC

d_gene: TRBD2
abundance: once
j_gene: TRBJ2-7
v_gene: TRBV20-1
CDR3aa: CSAKPLAGGYEQYF
CDR3nt: TGCAGTGCTAAGCCCCTAGCGGGGGGCTACGAGCAGTACTTC

d_gene: TRBD1
abundance: .
j_gene: TRBJ2-2
v_gene: TRBV5-8
CDR3aa: CASSRDRFATNTGELFF
CDR3nt: TGTGCCAGCAGCCGGGACAGGTTCGCAACGAACACCGGGGAGCTGTTTTTT

d_gene: TRBD2
abundance: few
j_gene: TRBJ2-7
v_gene: TRBV5-6
CDR3aa: CASSLWLAAYEQYF
CDR3nt: TGTGCCAGCAGCTTGTGGCTAGCGGCCTACGAGCAGTACTTC

d_gene: TRBD1
abundance: few
j_gene: TRBJ2-3
v_gene: TRBV15
CDR3aa: CATSRDSGQGARDTQYF
CDR3nt: TGTGCCACCAGCAGAGATTCGGGGCAGGGGGCGAGGGATACGCAGTATTTT

d_gene: .
abundance: .
j_gene: TRBJ2-3
v_gene: TRBV5-1
CDR3aa: CASRPGQKTDTQYF
CDR3nt: TGCGCCAGCAGGCCTGGGCAGAAAACAGATACGCAGTATTTT

d_gene: .
abundance: many
j_gene: TRBJ2-5
v_gene: TRBV5-1
CDR3aa: CASSMGQEETQYF
CDR3nt: TGCGCCAGCAGCATGGGGCAGGAAGAGACCCAGTACTTC

d_gene: TRBD1
abundance: .
j_gene: TRBJ2-5
v_gene: TRBV6-6
CDR3aa: CASSDDRGHQETQYF
CDR3nt: TGTGCCAGCAGCGACGACAGGGGGCATCAAGAGACCCAGTACTTC

d_gene: .
abundance: once
j_gene: TRBJ1-1
v_gene: TRBV6-2/TRBV6-3
CDR3aa: CASSFWAGTEAFF
CDR3nt: TGTGCCAGCAGTTTTTGGGCGGGCACTGAAGCTTTCTTT

d_gene: .
abundance: few
j_gene: TRBJ1-2
v_gene: TRBV3-1
CDR3aa: CASSQDFRGLDYGYTF
CDR3nt: TGTGCCAGCAGCCAAGATTTTCGAGGGTTGGACTATGGCTACACCTTC

d_gene: TRBD2
abundance: .
j_gene: TRBJ2-1
v_gene: TRBV7-8
CDR3aa: CASSLLAGGTYNEQFF
CDR3nt: TGTGCCAGCAGCTTATTGGCGGGGGGGACCTACAATGAGCAGTTCTTC

d_gene: .
abundance: many
j_gene: TRBJ2-5
v_gene: TRBV6-1
CDR3aa: CASTRTVQETQYF
CDR3nt: TGTGCCAGCACAAGGACAGTACAAGAGACCCAGTACTTC

d_gene: TRBD1
abundance: .
j_gene: TRBJ2-1
v_gene: TRBV5-1
CDR3aa: CAGSLNDRGRDEQFF
CDR3nt: TGCGCCGGCAGTTTAAACGACAGGGGGCGGGATGAGCAGTTCTTC

d_gene: TRBD2
abundance: .
j_gene: TRBJ2-5
v_gene: TRBV4-2
CDR3aa: CASSHPPGLAGPGEETQYF
CDR3nt: TGTGCCAGCAGCCACCCTCCGGGACTAGCGGGACCGGGGGAAGAGACCCAGTACTTC

d_gene: .
abundance: few
j_gene: TRBJ2-7
v_gene: TRBV27
CDR3aa: CASSLGLGLGEQYF
CDR3nt: TGTGCCAGCAGTTTAGGGTTGGGATTAGGCGAGCAGTACTTC

d_gene: TRBD2
abundance: few
j_gene: TRBJ2-1
v_gene: TRBV4-1
CDR3aa: CASSQASGGYNEQFF
CDR3nt: TGCGCCAGCAGCCAGGCTAGCGGGGGATACAATGAGCAGTTCTTC

d_gene: TRBD2
abundance: .
j_gene: TRBJ2-5
v_gene: TRBV6-5
CDR3aa: CASSYVWVAGHPGEQYF
CDR3nt: TGTGCCAGCAGTTACGTCTGGGTAGCGGGACACCCGGGTGAGCAGTACTTC

d_gene: .
abundance: few
j_gene: TRBJ2-5
v_gene: TRBV12-3/TRBV12-4
CDR3aa: CASSLGRFLETQYF
CDR3nt: TGTGCCAGCAGCCTAGGCCGGTTCCTGGAGACCCAGTACTTC

d_gene: TRBD1
abundance: .
j_gene: TRBJ2-1
v_gene: TRBV4-1
CDR3aa: CASSRPGQGACNEQFF
CDR3nt: TGCGCCAGCAGCCGCCCGGGACAGGGAGCCTGCAATGAGCAGTTCTTC